The clone carrying this T cell receptor beta chain was observed a handful of times. What it binds is not known. The sample belongs to a study of T cells after yellow fever vaccination. In the study overall: SMART-Seq v4 Ultra Low Input prepared libraries from low-cell fractions. Study-wide findings and caveats: CD4 and CD8 compartments shared a small share of clonotypes, likely from convergent recombination.

Trimming at V came to 5 bases and at J to 3 bases, leaving 5 bases not matched to a gene. This CDR3 contains 14 residues. In germline, CDR1 is ENHRY, CDR2 SYGVKD. MiXCR, run by TCRdb on the 5' RACE reads, gives a single entry per CDR3 protein. The data contain about 350,000 distinct CDR3 sequences, 7% to 10% of them singletons. The rearrangement joins TRBV10-3 to TRBJ2-3; 7 positions agree with TRBD2. The source of this sequence is a man younger than 35 who received the YFV17D yellow fever vaccine. The specimen was PBMCs, collected approximately 40 days after the first yellow fever vaccination. Here the CDR3 DNA reads TGTGCCATCAGTCAAACCGGGGGGACAGATACGCAGTATTTT. Amino acids: CAISQTGGTDTQYF.